The T cell receptor beta chain under discussion was sequenced for a study of T cell repertoires in cytomegalovirus infection (dated by TCRdb to between 2018 and 2021). General notes on the study: Peptide stimulations targeted recently identified HLA-C-restricted CMV epitopes, whose presentation resists viral immunomodulation, together with well-studied HLA-B-restricted epitopes. Donor HLA type was relevant to the analysis, because carriage of CMV infection together with the matching HLA type was indicated by public TCR beta signatures.

The V and J ends are trimmed by 7 bases and 9 bases, leaving 20 bases between them. CDR1 and CDR2, per the germline V gene, are MDHEN and SYDVKM. Taken from cysteine to phenylalanine, the CDR3 has 14 residues. The CDR3 DNA has 42 bases and is translated from base 1. Sequencing was carried out with an Illumina HiSeq 1500. TCRdb itself trimmed the public reads at Q25 with fastp, ran MiXCR and retained productive beta chains. CDR3 protein duplicates are merged, each entry listing the most common genes and DNA. Here the sample has about 470,000 distinct CDR3 sequences; about 42% occur a single time. Clones ranked in the top ten supply about two fifths of the sample. This clonotype was seen a few times. What this receptor recognizes is not known. The record has no base qualities; no much larger clone is one base away. Study-wide findings and limitations: The ex vivo response was dominated by HLA-C-restricted CMV-specific TCR beta clonotypes, which also provided the single most frequent clonotype in two of eight donors. In both this cohort and an independent cohort of some 380 donors, the cumulative frequency of public TCR beta family members distinguished carriers of CMV infection plus the relevant HLA type.

Taken with the paper, the label for treatment or condition translates to: in vitro stimulation with specific CMV peptide epitopes to enrich CMV-specific T cells. The rearrangement joined TRBV28 to TRBJ2-3; a weak D assignment points to TRBD2 (6 bases agree). Sequenced material: cultured PBMCs, taken from culture after CMV antigen stimulation. The receptor's source is a human donor in good health (CMV status not recorded). Some clones in this sample may be carry-over from other donors' samples. The nucleotide sequence reads as follows: TGTGCCAGCACCTATAGCGGACCTCCGGAGACGCAGTATTTT. It encodes CASTYSGPPETQYF.